One sample yielded the 31 T cell receptor beta chains listed below, sequenced in a study of T cell responses to AZD1222 COVID-19 vaccine. Sequencing used immunoSEQ multiplex PCR; TCRdb keeps in-frame clones, though not all of them. The sample records some 200,000 clones, approximately 91% being singletons. The sample was peripheral blood, taken on day 0 of AZD1222 vaccination. The receptors here all came from an adult in good health.

This rearrangement joins TRBV9 to TRBJ2-5, with D possibly TRBD2 on 7 matching bases. CDR1 and CDR2 from the germline V gene are SGDLS and YYNGEE. The V gene lost 0 bases and the J gene lost 2 bases, with 11 bases spanning the gap. The CDR3 totals 15 residues. The CDR3, as DNA: TGTGCCAGCAGCGTAGTGGGAGGGGGGCAAGAGACCCAGTACTTC. Residues: CASSVVGGGQETQYF.

The genes are TRBV9 and TRBJ2-7; D possibly corresponds to TRBD2 (5 bases). V lost 0 bases to trimming and J lost 6 bases, with 10 bases between them. The germline V gene encodes CDR1 SGDLS and CDR2 YYNGEE. This CDR3 contains 13 residues. The CDR3 bases are TGTGCCAGCAGCGTAGTCGAGGGTAGCGAGCAGTACTTC. This translates into CASSVVEGSEQYF.

The chain is built from TRBV19 and TRBJ1-5; D not resolved. The germline gives CDR1 LNHDA, CDR2 SQIVND (reference sequence). V was shortened by 5 bases and J by 0 bases, with 20 bases between the two germline ends. The CDR3 totals 18 residues. The CDR3 is CASSPIVVSADSNQPQHF. Written as DNA, the CDR3 is TGTGCCAGTAGTCCCATAGTCGTGTCAGCAGATAGCAATCAGCCCCAGCATTTT. Variable domain in full (rest from reference TRBV19 and TRBJ1-5): DGGITQSPKYLFRKEGQNVTLSCEQNLNHDAMYWYRQDPGQGLRLIYYSQIVNDFQKGDIAEGYSVSREKKESFPLTVTSAQKNPTAFYLCASSPIVVSADSNQPQHFGDGTRLSIL.

This chain links TRBV19 with TRBJ2-2; 9 bases line up with TRBD2. The length of the CDR3 is 17 residues. V lost 3 bases to trimming and J lost 1 base; unmatched junction nucleotides: 6. CDR1 and CDR2 from the germline V gene are LNHDA and SQIVND (reference sequence). CDR3 nucleotide sequence: TGTGCCAGTAGTATTACGGCGGGGGGGTGGAACACCGGGGAGCTGTTTTTT. It codes for CASSITAGGWNTGELFF.

This chain connects TRBV10-3 to TRBJ2-7, with D perhaps being TRBD1 or TRBD2 (5 bases each). V was cut by 3 bases and J by 0 bases, with 12 bases left in between. This CDR3 contains 15 residues. Germline loops: CDR1 ENHRY, CDR2 SYGVKD. The CDR3 region has the DNA TGTGCCATCAGTGAACCGGGGCGAAGCTCCTACGAGCAGTACTTC. Amino acid sequence: CAISEPGRSSYEQYF.

The gene calls are TRBV4-3 and TRBJ1-3; no clear D gene. This CDR3 is 15 amino acids long. CDR1 is LGHNA and CDR2 is YSLEER in the germline V gene. Trimming pared 0 bases from V and 1 base from J, leaving 7 bases between. CDR3 in amino acids: CASSQEGRSGNTIYF. Written as DNA, the CDR3 is TGCGCCAGCAGCCAAGAGGGGAGGTCTGGAAACACCATATATTTT.

The rearrangement uses TRBV15 and TRBJ2-1; 10 bases align to TRBD2. CDR1 LNHNV and CDR2 YYDKDF come from the germline V gene (reference sequence). V dropped 1 base and J dropped 9; count of bases not matched to a gene: 6. The CDR3 loop spans 15 amino acids. This chain's CDR3 is CATSRAGSGGTEQFF. The CDR3 nucleotides are TGTGCCACCAGCAGAGCAGGTAGCGGGGGGACTGAGCAGTTCTTC.

This chain connects TRBV16 to TRBJ2-3; TRBD1 might be the D (6 bases). CDR3 size: 15 residues. Trimming cost V 6 bases and J 1 base, with 14 bases left between them. Per germline, CDR1 KGHSY and CDR2 FQNENV. CDR3 residues: CASRGNRQGTDTQYF. The CDR3 coding sequence is TGTGCCAGCAGAGGAAACCGACAGGGCACAGATACGCAGTATTTT.

This chain joins TRBV14 and TRBJ2-5, with 11 bases identical to TRBD2. Germline V lookup: CDR1 SGHDN, CDR2 FVKESK. V shed 3 bases, J shed 1 base, and the junction held 7 bases outside the gene matches. The CDR3 sequence is 17 residues long. CDR3 bases: TGTGCCAGCAGCCAGGACCTACTAGCGGGGGTCCAAGAGACCCAGTACTTC. Amino acid sequence: CASSQDLLAGVQETQYF.

The V call is TRBV10-3, the J call TRBJ2-7; TRBD2 aligns across 7 bases. The CDR3 sequence is 13 residues long. Germline assignment: CDR1 ENHRY and CDR2 SYGVKD. Losses at the gene ends were 7 bases for V and 0 bases for J; bases not matched to a gene: 3. The CDR3 DNA reads TGTGCCATCATGGCGGGGGTCTCCTACGAGCAGTACTTC. Its protein is CAIMAGVSYEQYF.

The rearrangement uses TRBV5-1 and TRBJ2-5; unclear D gene. Trimming shortened V by 5 bases and J by 4 bases, and 15 bases separated the two germline ends. Germline V CDR1 and CDR2: SGHRS, YFSETQ. The CDR3 has 14 residues. This CDR3 is CASSPNLAGETQYF. The DNA of the CDR3 is TGCGCCAGCAGTCCCAATTTAGCCGGAGAGACCCAGTACTTC.

The chain combines TRBV6-5 with TRBJ1-4; no reliable D call. V was clipped by 2 bases and J by 0 bases, with 10 bases between them. The germline CDR1 and CDR2 sequences are MNHEY and SVGAGI. The CDR3 is 16 residues long. CDR3 region: CASSYQTGATNEKLFF. CDR3 nucleotide sequence: TGTGCCAGCAGTTACCAAACCGGGGCAACTAATGAAAAACTGTTTTTT.

This clone was detected once. The chain joins TRBV27 to TRBJ2-7, with 13 bases that match TRBD2. The germline V gene has CDR1 MNHEY and CDR2 SMNVEV (reference sequence). CDR3 length equals 16 residues. The ends lost 5 bases at V and 2 bases at J; junction bases unmatched: 6. CDR3 nucleotides: TGTGCCAGCAGTCGGCCGGGACTAGCGGGGACCTACGAGCAGTACTTC. Protein product: CASSRPGLAGTYEQYF.

DNA for the CDR3: TGTGCCAGCAGCCTACAGGGCCGTGGAAACACCATATATTTT. Amino acids: CASSLQGRGNTIYF. The chain is built from TRBV3-1 (or the pseudogene TRBV3-2) and TRBJ1-3; TRBD1 might be the D (6 bases). V was shortened by 4 bases and J by 3 bases, with 10 bases between the two germline ends. CDR3 length: 14 amino acids. Germline V gene sequence: CDR1 LGHDT, CDR2 YNNKEL (reference sequence).

This sequence joins TRBV2 and TRBJ1-4; 7 bases match TRBD1. This CDR3 contains 14 residues. V lost 4 bases to trimming and J lost 6 bases; unmatched junction nucleotides: 5. Germline values: CDR1 SNHLY, CDR2 FYNNEI. CDR3 coding DNA: TGTGCCAGCAGTGGGGGACAGAGTTATGAAAAACTGTTTTTT. It yields the protein CASSGGQSYEKLFF. Complete variable domain (other parts from reference TRBV2 and TRBJ1-4): EPEVTQTPSHQVTQMGQEVILRCVPISNHLYFYWYRQILGQKVEFLVSFYNNEISEKSEIFDDQFSVERPDGSNFTLKIRSTKLEDSAMYFCASSGGQSYEKLFFGSGTQLSVL.

The rearrangement links TRBV5-1 to TRBJ2-3; the match to TRBD1 covers 9 bases. The CDR3 runs 16 residues. J gave up 2 bases and V 1 base, and 5 bases lay outside the gene matches. Per the germline V gene, CDR1 is SGHRS and CDR2 is YFSETQ. The CDR3 here is CASSLPGTGYTDTQYF. The CDR3 coding sequence is TGCGCCAGCAGCTTGCCCGGGACAGGGTACACAGATACGCAGTATTTT.

This clone was seen ten or more times. The V call is TRBV15, the J call TRBJ1-5, with D unclear. This CDR3 spans 15 amino acids. V was shortened by 8 bases and J by 1 base, with 15 bases between the two germline ends. Germline CDR1 LNHNV, CDR2 YYDKDF (reference sequence). The CDR3 protein is CATEVGRTSNQPQHF. CDR3 DNA: TGTGCCACCGAAGTCGGTAGGACGAGCAATCAGCCCCAGCATTTT.

This clone was counted a single time. This rearrangement joins TRBV25-1 to TRBJ1-1; D might be TRBD1 (6 bases). Trimming took 8 bases from V and 10 from J, leaving 17 bases between them. There are 12 residues in the CDR3. CDR1 and CDR2 from the germline V gene are MGHDK and SYGVNS. The CDR3 bases are TGTGCCAGCCCATCGGGGGCTTCAAGAGCTTTCTTT. Its translation: CASPSGASRAFF.

V usage is TRBV10-3 and J usage is TRBJ1-1; a possible D gene is TRBD1 (5 bases). V dropped 10 bases and J dropped 5 bases, with 20 bases sitting between them. Germline V gene sequence: CDR1 ENHRY, CDR2 SYGVKD. The CDR3 is 14 residues long. The CDR3 loop is CATHMTGQWTEAFF. DNA for the CDR3: TGTGCCACACACATGACGGGGCAATGGACTGAAGCTTTCTTT.

In nucleotides, the CDR3 is TGTGCCAGCAGCCAGATACTGAGCTCCTACAATGAGCAGTTCTTC. Translating gives CASSQILSSYNEQFF. V usage is TRBV3-1 (or the pseudogene TRBV3-2) and J usage is TRBJ2-1, with unresolved D. The germline V and J ends were trimmed by 3 bases and 0 bases, with 9 bases remaining between them. In germline, CDR1 is LGHDT, CDR2 YNNKEL (reference sequence). CDR3 length: 15 amino acids.

This chain joins TRBV21-1 and TRBJ2-7; the D call in the table, TRBD1, was not verified against the DNA. TRBV21-1 is a listed pseudogene. The CDR3 is 23 residues long. The CDR3 region is CASRNGKKWGDRGRPLITYEQYF. The DNA for the CDR3 is TGTGCCAGCAGAAATGGAAAAAAATGGGGGGACAGGGGGCGACCACTGATCACCTACGAGCAGTACTTC.

The J gene is TRBJ2-7, the V gene TRBV13, with 14 nucleotides matching TRBD2. Germline V lookup: CDR1 PRHDT, CDR2 FYEKMQ (reference sequence). V lost 4 bases and J lost 6; bases outside the gene matches: 14. The CDR3 totals 18 residues. The CDR3: CASSSPSGTSGSPGEQYF. The CDR3 DNA sequence: TGTGCCAGCAGCTCACCCTCCGGGACTAGCGGGAGCCCCGGCGAGCAGTACTTC.

The chain carries TRBV4-1 and TRBJ1-1; D is uncertain. Germline assignment: CDR1 MGHRA and CDR2 YSYEKL. The CDR3 is 15 residues long. V lost 0 bases and J 0 bases, leaving 8 bases between the germline ends. The CDR3: CASSQDPGLNTEAFF. CDR3 in DNA: TGCGCCAGCAGCCAAGACCCGGGGTTGAACACTGAAGCTTTCTTT.

The chain uses TRBV28 and TRBJ2-3, with 8 bases aligning to TRBD1. The CDR3 loop spans 15 amino acids. Germline values: CDR1 MDHEN, CDR2 SYDVKM. The V and J ends lost 1 base and 5 bases, in that order; junction bases with no gene match: 5. The CDR3 coding sequence is TGTGCCAGCAGTTTATTCACGGACAGGGAAGATACGCAGTATTTT. It yields the protein CASSLFTDREDTQYF.

This chain connects TRBV3-1 (or the pseudogene TRBV3-2) to TRBJ1-4, with 12 bases that match TRBD1. CDR1 LGHDT and CDR2 YNNKEL come from the germline V gene (reference sequence). Trimming cost V 2 bases and J 7 bases; bases outside gene matches: 5. CDR3 length: 16 amino acids. The CDR3 loop is CASSQQGQGAREKLFF. The DNA of the CDR3 is TGTGCCAGCAGCCAACAGGGACAGGGGGCCCGTGAAAAACTGTTTTTT.

The rearrangement links TRBV6-1 to TRBJ1-5, with 7 bases lining up with TRBD1. The CDR3 covers 16 residues. The germline V gene has CDR1 MNHNS and CDR2 SASEGT. V shed 3 bases and J 0 bases; nucleotides not matched to a gene: 5. The CDR3 DNA reads TGTGCCAGCAGTGACGAAGGACAGGATAGCAATCAGCCCCAGCATTTT. The encoded protein is CASSDEGQDSNQPQHF.

V and J are TRBV29-1 and TRBJ1-2; D uncertain. This CDR3 is 14 amino acids long. Trimming took off 3 bases at V and 3 bases at J, with 14 bases between the two ends. Germline values: CDR1 SQVTM, CDR2 ANQGSEA. The CDR3 sequence: CSVEGSQPDYGYTF. CDR3 coding DNA: TGCAGCGTTGAGGGCAGCCAGCCAGACTATGGCTACACCTTC.

The chain couples TRBV11-2 to TRBJ1-5; D remains unclear. CDR1 and CDR2 (germline): SGHAT, FQNNGV. This CDR3 has 16 residues. The germline V and J ends were trimmed by 4 bases and 4 bases, with 17 bases remaining between them. The CDR3 loop is CASSSGARAENQPQHF. The CDR3 nucleotides read TGTGCCAGCAGCTCCGGAGCTCGGGCGGAAAATCAGCCCCAGCATTTT.

The rearrangement uses TRBV18 and TRBJ2-7; 7 bases fit TRBD1. Germline CDR1 is KGHSH and CDR2 is LQKENI. V was pared by 6 bases and J by 2 bases, with 13 bases of the junction left unmatched. The length of the CDR3 is 16 residues. CDR3 amino acids: CASSQGRQGSTYEQYF. The CDR3 bases are TGTGCCAGCTCTCAGGGCCGACAGGGATCGACCTACGAGCAGTACTTC. The full variable domain, with the rest looked up from reference TRBV18 and TRBJ2-7, is NAGVMQNPRHLVRRRGQEARLRCSPMKGHSHVYWYRQLPEEGLKFMVYLQKENIIDESGMPKERFSAEFPKEGPSILRIQQVVRGDSAAYFCASSQGRQGSTYEQYFGPGTRLTVT.

The chain employs TRBV19 and TRBJ2-1; 9 bases map to TRBD1. The length of the CDR3 is 14 residues. Trimming removed 7 bases from V and 8 bases from J; junction bases left unmatched: 9. In germline, CDR1 is LNHDA, CDR2 SQIVND (reference sequence). The CDR3 sequence is CASNPGQGIDEQFF. CDR3 DNA: TGTGCCAGTAATCCGGGACAGGGTATCGATGAGCAGTTCTTC.

In DNA form, the CDR3 reads TGTGCCAGCAGTTACTCGACTAGCGCCGGGGAGCTGTTTTTT. Residues: CASSYSTSAGELFF. The chain combines TRBV6-2 or TRBV6-3 with TRBJ2-2; 8 nucleotides match TRBD2. Germline V lookup: CDR1 MNHEY, CDR2 SVGEGT. CDR3 size: 14 residues. J gave up 6 bases and V 0 bases, and 0 bases lay outside the gene matches.